The 11 T cell receptor beta chains given below trace back to one sample, sequenced in a study of regulatory T cells in long-lasting Graves disease. Library construction for TCR beta used iRepertoire HTBI primers and Arm-PCR of CDR3 regions. In TCRdb, the multiplex PCR reads were re-called with MiXCR into one record per CDR3 protein. Of almost 450,000 distinct CDR3 sequences listed, around 15% are singletons. Time point given: newly diagnosed GD, antithyroid drugs for less than 3 months. Researchers made the TCR library from RNA that was extracted from PBMCs. A further study also used this sample, focusing on T cells in Graves' hyperthyroidism and ophthalmopathy.

This specimen consisted of peripheral blood mononuclear cells (PBMCs), obtained at new diagnosis, from a patient treated with antithyroid drugs. These receptor sequences come from a woman under 40 with Graves disease.

This clonotype was detected ten times or more. Here the CDR3 DNA reads TGTGCCAGCTCACTCTTCCGGGCAAGAGCCTACGAGCAGTACTTC. Translation gives CASSLFRARAYEQYF. V usage is TRBV18 and J usage is TRBJ2-7, with unresolved D. The CDR3 covers 15 residues. Trimming took 4 bases from V and 2 from J, leaving 15 bases between them. Germline V gene lookup returns CDR1 KGHSH and CDR2 LQKENI.

Remarks on this clonotype: A much larger clone differs by one base, so this may be a read error. This rearrangement joins TRBV7-2 to TRBJ2-7, with D unresolved. Germline V CDR1 and CDR2: SGHTA, FQGNSA. CDR3 length equals 13 residues. V lost 2 bases and J lost 5, with 10 bases in between. The CDR3 DNA is TGTACCAGCAGCTTAAATAGACGGGACGAGCAGTACTTC. This codes for CTSSLNRRDEQYF.

The genes are TRBV12-3 or TRBV12-4 and TRBJ2-7; TRBD2 matches at 9 bases. V gave up 6 bases and J gave up 5 bases; unmatched junction bases: 8. The CDR3 runs to 14 residues. CDR3 in amino acids: CASRISGRTHEQYF. The DNA of the CDR3 is TGTGCCAGCAGAATTAGCGGGAGAACCCACGAGCAGTACTTC.

The chain carries TRBV4-1 and TRBJ1-1; weak D call: TRBD1 (5 bases). This CDR3 comprises 15 residues. Germline CDR1 is MGHRA and CDR2 is YSYEKL. V gave up 0 bases and J gave up 11 bases, with 19 bases separating them. CDR3 region: CASSQEAGPHERAFF. The DNA of the CDR3 is TGCGCCAGCAGCCAAGAGGCAGGGCCTCACGAACGGGCTTTCTTT.

This clonotype was seen at least ten times. The V and J genes are TRBV5-1 and TRBJ2-2; 12 nucleotides match TRBD2. CDR3 length: 16 amino acids. The germline gives CDR1 SGHRS, CDR2 YFSETQ. Losses at the gene ends were 5 bases for V and 7 bases for J; bases not matched to a gene: 9. The CDR3 region is CASSSPSGRAGGELFF. As DNA, the CDR3 is TGCGCCAGCAGTTCTCCTAGCGGGAGGGCCGGCGGGGAGCTGTTTTTT.

This clonotype was seen many times. This rearrangement joins TRBV6-1 to TRBJ2-2, with D uncertain. V was cut by 6 bases and J by 6 bases, with 2 bases left in between. This CDR3 is built from 10 residues. Germline values: CDR1 MNHNS, CDR2 SASEGT. CDR3 in amino acids: CASRAGELFF. DNA of the CDR3: TGTGCCAGCAGGGCCGGGGAGCTGTTTTTT.

The genes are TRBV7-8 and TRBJ2-7; 14 nucleotides line up with TRBD2. The CDR3 sequence is 18 residues long. Germline lookup yields CDR1 SGHVS and CDR2 FQNEAQ. V lost 6 bases, J lost 0 bases, and 10 bases stayed unmatched. The CDR3 coding sequence is TGTGCCAGCAGTGGAGGACTAGCGGGGGGACCAAGCTCCTACGAGCAGTACTTC. Its protein is CASSGGLAGGPSSYEQYF.

This clonotype was observed many times. The chain links TRBV2 to TRBJ2-6; tentatively, D is TRBD1 (6 bases). V gave up 7 bases and J gave up 1 base, with 11 bases separating them. Germline-derived CDR1 and CDR2 are SNHLY and FYNNEI. The CDR3 loop spans 15 amino acids. The CDR3 spells CASTPRGSGANVLTF. The CDR3 DNA reads as TGTGCCAGCACCCCAAGGGGGTCTGGGGCCAACGTCCTGACTTTC. The full variable domain, completed using reference TRBV2 and TRBJ2-6, is EPEVTQTPSHQVTQMGQEVILRCVPISNHLYFYWYRQILGQKVEFLVSFYNNEISEKSEIFDDQFSVERPDGSNFTLKIRSTKLEDSAMYFCASTPRGSGANVLTFGAGSRLTVL.

This chain connects TRBV5-1 to TRBJ2-2, with D possibly being TRBD1 or TRBD2 (5 bases each). The ends were cut back, 5 bases at V and 4 bases at J, with 15 bases in the middle. This CDR3 contains 15 residues. Looked up from germline, CDR1 is SGHRS and CDR2 is YFSETQ. CDR3 protein: CASRSPWDATGELFF. The CDR3 region has the DNA TGCGCCAGCAGGTCTCCATGGGACGCCACCGGGGAGCTGTTTTTT.

V and J are TRBV20-1 and TRBJ2-1; 13 bases align to TRBD2. The CDR3 has 15 amino acids. V was pared by 3 bases and J by 5 bases, with 4 bases of the junction left unmatched. In germline, CDR1 is DFQATT, CDR2 SNEGSKA (reference sequence). The CDR3 nucleotides are TGCAGTGCTAGGACTAGCGGGAGGATCCACAATGAGCAGTTCTTC. Translated, it gives CSARTSGRIHNEQFF.

This clonotype has at least ten counts. The chain links TRBV11-2 to TRBJ2-3, with 10 bases fitting TRBD2. CDR1 and CDR2 (germline): SGHAT, FQNNGV. With 7 bases clipped from V and 4 bases from J, the junction kept 8 bases outside the gene matches. This CDR3 has 15 residues. CDR3 sequence reads: CASNPRGLAADTQYF. CDR3 coding DNA: TGTGCCAGCAACCCCCGAGGACTAGCGGCAGATACGCAGTATTTT. The variable domain in full, completed from reference TRBV11-2 and TRBJ2-3, reads EAGVAQSPRYKIIEKRQSVAFWCNPISGHATLYWYQQILGQGPKLLIQFQNNGVVDDSQLPKDRFSAERLKGVDSTLKIQPAKLEDSAVYLCASNPRGLAADTQYFGPGTRLTVL.